A selection of T cell receptor beta chains follows, all from one sample in a study of shared clonotypes between healthy human individuals. Sequenced by immunoSEQ multiplex PCR; TCRdb stores in-frame clones only, minus some. The table records millions of clones, about 95% of them present only once. Sequences were obtained from naive CD4+ T cells sorted from blood. Receptors originate from a man between 18 and 35 years old in good health. Both conserved end residues are trimmed from each CDR3. Expanded clones get a size class; other rows say once, few or many, or leave the size out.

j_call cdr3_length clone_size v_call cdr3_aa
TRBJ2-7 12 - TRBV9 ASSVLASSYEQY
TRBJ2-7 14 - TRBV28 ASSSSGDSPSYEQY
TRBJ1-2 11 - TRBV28 ASSLAVPYGYT
TRBJ1-2 11 - TRBV18 ASSQDKPYGYT
TRBJ2-7 12 - TRBV14 ASRSCPRDYEQY
TRBJ2-1 9 - TRBV2 ASSRYNEQF
TRBJ1-2 14 - TRBV7-9 ASSFRNPGAGYGYT
TRBJ1-1 12 - TRBV5-1 ASSPGPENTEAF
TRBJ1-6 14 - TRBV19 ASSLFRTVYNSPLH
TRBJ1-1 13 - TRBV29-1 SVMLSGTRKIEAF
TRBJ2-3 13 - TRBV9 ASSSRDRLTDTQY
TRBJ2-3 14 - TRBV7-9 ASSPPGLAVTDTQY
TRBJ2-5 11 - TRBV18 ASSSLARETQY
TRBJ1-2 12 - TRBV7-2 ASSLGTGEYGYT
TRBJ2-3 12 - TRBV29-1 SATSGRLADTQY
TRBJ1-2 13 - TRBV7-9 ASSLLPGGNYGYT
TRBJ2-1 13 - TRBV9 ASSVWGTGYNEQF
TRBJ2-1 13 - TRBV7-2 ASSLAGTDYNEQF
TRBJ2-1 12 - TRBV19 ASSIDESGNEQF
TRBJ2-3 12 - TRBV11-3 ASSSRTSTDTQY
TRBJ2-5 12 - TRBV5-4 ASSLPGGGETQY
TRBJ2-7 14 once TRBV11-2 ASSLGTSLVVDEQY
TRBJ2-1 12 - TRBV10-3 AIRFEGQYNEQF
TRBJ2-2 13 - TRBV4-3 ASSQDRGSPGELF
TRBJ2-2 13 - TRBV7-2 ASSLGLVGTGELF
TRBJ1-1 13 - TRBV9 ASSATGTPNTEAF
TRBJ2-7 14 - TRBV19 ASSLNSGQGAVEQY
TRBJ2-7 13 - TRBV5-1 ASSPVRGGSYEQY
TRBJ2-3 10 - TRBV7-9 ASSLESDTQY